The text below deals with one T cell receptor (beta chain). Its antigen is unidentified. CDR1 is LNHDA and CDR2 is SQIVND in the germline V gene (reference sequence). V dropped 4 bases and J dropped 3; count of bases not matched to a gene: 14. CDR3 size: 19 residues. The data derive from a study of cytomegalovirus exposure and HLA in healthy donors. Notes on the study in general: Fewer N-insertions than the approximately 680-donor mean were reportedly shown by an Asian-associated ancestry cluster in a later analysis. Across donors, most TCRs were seen rarely, yet some public ones were widespread. HLA allele associations emerged for around 16,000 TCR beta sequences in a later analysis, at 0.05 false discovery rate. TCR beta chains associated with HLA were, in a later analysis, more clonally expanded than equally common others.

The PCR made use of 60 Vbeta and 13 Jbeta primers. Profiling relied on immunoSEQ multiplex PCR, and the TCRdb table lists in-frame clones only, not all of them. The data contain approximately 88,000 clones, 55% to 75% of them seen just once; the ten biggest clones take up 3.2%. The sequenced sample consisted of PBMCs. The sequence was obtained from a man aged 55 to 69 in good health and CMV-seronegative. This chain joins TRBV19 and TRBJ1-5; TRBD1 matches 11 bases. As DNA, the CDR3 is TGTGCCAGTAGTAGTATATGGGGACAGGGGGAAAGGGACAATCAGCCCCAGCATTTT. Amino acid sequence: CASSSIWGQGERDNQPQHF.